This T cell receptor (beta chain) is drawn from a study of blood T cell repertoires in COVID-19. Germline V gene lookup returns CDR1 SNHLY and CDR2 FYNNEI. This CDR3 is built from 12 residues. Trimming stripped 6 bases from V and 1 base from J, with 6 bases between. Per the study methods: Counts of nucleated cells, estimated from reference gene primer amplification, were obtained. Data came from immunoSEQ multiplex PCR; TCRdb stores just in-frame clones and leaves some out. Clone size and the V and J calls come from that table; the DNA yielded D and trimming. The sample consists of about 260,000 clones, over 80% of them appearing once.

The source material was PBMCs or T cells enriched from blood (not recorded which). The genes are TRBV2 and TRBJ1-1; the D is unclear. This TCR was sampled from a man aged 50 to 60 who had been exposed to COVID-19. The CDR3 here is CASRRQNTEAFF. CDR3 DNA sequence: TGTGCCAGCAGGAGACAGAACACTGAAGCTTTCTTT. Together with reference TRBV2 and TRBJ1-1, the CDR3 gives the full variable domain: EPEVTQTPSHQVTQMGQEVILRCVPISNHLYFYWYRQILGQKVEFLVSFYNNEISEKSEIFDDQFSVERPDGSNFTLKIRSTKLEDSAMYFCASRRQNTEAFFGQGTRLTVV.